This TCR beta chain is drawn from a study of blood T cell repertoires in COVID-19. Background on the study: Spain, Italy and the United States supplied samples that represented acute and convalescent COVID-19. Sample material is recorded as cDNA or gDNA derived from T cells, B-cell-depleted T cells, or PBMCs.

Authors' methods: Researchers report that nucleated cell counts were estimated from reference gene primer amplification. Clones were read by immunoSEQ multiplex PCR, and TCRdb kept only the in-frame ones, dropping some. V and J calls and clone size are copied from that table; D and trimming were computed from the DNA. The table records under 65,000 clones, around 67% of them present only once. The CDR3 covers 13 residues. Germline CDR1 and CDR2: SGHNT and YYREEE (reference sequence). The V end lost 2 bases, the J end lost 8 bases, and 13 bases lay between the germline ends. This clonotype was sampled from a woman in her seventies with acute or convalescent COVID-19. The chain carries TRBV5-4 and TRBJ1-2, with D possibly being TRBD1 (6 bases). The sequencing input was peripheral blood. The chain's CDR3 is CASSLMGAKGYTF. The CDR3 region has the DNA TGTGCCAGCAGCTTAATGGGGGCGAAGGGCTACACCTTC.